This T cell receptor beta chain was observed in a study of type 1 and type 2 diabetes patients. A note on this clonotype: The CDR3 ends on some other residue instead of the conserved phenylalanine or tryptophan, so this is likely a read error.

PCR was run on genomic DNA. Multiplex PCR with 30 forward and 13 reverse primers amplified the TCR beta CDR3. One entry per CDR3 protein, called by TCRdb with MiXCR from the multiplex PCR reads. The sample holds about 270,000 distinct CDR3 sequences, around 47% seen once. The CDR3 has 15 amino acids. CDR1 and CDR2 (germline): SGHRS, YFSETQ. This receptor was identified in a man aged 18 to 30 with type 2 diabetes. This rearrangement joins TRBV5-1 to TRBJ1-6; D may be TRBD1 (6 bases). The material sequenced was peripheral blood mononuclear cells (PBMCs). In nucleotides, the CDR3 is TGCGCCAGCAGCCCAACGGGACATACCAATTCACTCCTCCACTAT. It translates to CASSPTGHTNSLLHY.